The source of this T cell receptor (beta chain) is a study of T cells in Graves' hyperthyroidism and ophthalmopathy. The TCR beta CDR3 regions underwent amplification using RNA transcripts as the source. TCR CDR3 regions were first amplified by RT-PCR with HTBI primers. TCRdb ran MiXCR on the multiplex PCR reads and lists one entry per CDR3 protein. The table lists around 360,000 distinct CDR3 sequences, 13% to 15% of them singletons. Germline V CDR1 and CDR2: DFQATT, SNEGSKA (reference sequence). The V end lost 7 bases, the J end lost 5 bases, and 24 bases lay between the germline ends. This CDR3 has 16 residues.

Material for sequencing was blood. The V call is TRBV20-1, the J call TRBJ2-1; tentative D call: TRBD2 (6 bases). The sequence was collected from a woman aged 55-70 years with Graves' ophthalmopathy. CDR3 nucleotides: TGCAGTGTCCAACCGTTCCGGGAGAAAACCGACAATGAGCAGTTCTTC. Protein product: CSVQPFREKTDNEQFF.